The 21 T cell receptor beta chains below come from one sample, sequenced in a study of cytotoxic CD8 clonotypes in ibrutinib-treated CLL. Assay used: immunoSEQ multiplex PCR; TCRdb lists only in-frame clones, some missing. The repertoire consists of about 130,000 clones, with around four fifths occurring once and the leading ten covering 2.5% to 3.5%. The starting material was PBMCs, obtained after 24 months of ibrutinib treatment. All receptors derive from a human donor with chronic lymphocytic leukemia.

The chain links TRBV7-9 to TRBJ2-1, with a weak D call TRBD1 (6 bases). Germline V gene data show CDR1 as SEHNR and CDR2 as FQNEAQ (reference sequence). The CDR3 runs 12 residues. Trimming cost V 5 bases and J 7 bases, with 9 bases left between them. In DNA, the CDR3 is TGTGCCAGCAGCGCCCAGGGGAATGAGCAGTTCTTC. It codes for CASSAQGNEQFF.

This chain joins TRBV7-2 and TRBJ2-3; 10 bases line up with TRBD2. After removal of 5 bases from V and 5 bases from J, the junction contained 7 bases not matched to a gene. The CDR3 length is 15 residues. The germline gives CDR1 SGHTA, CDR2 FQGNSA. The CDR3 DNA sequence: TGTGCCAGCAGCCCAGCGGGGGGGCCAATAGATACGCAGTATTTT. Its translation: CASSPAGGPIDTQYF.

This chain's CDR3 is CSVQPQQRGTEAFF. For the CDR3, the DNA is TGCAGCGTCCAGCCCCAACAACGGGGCACTGAAGCTTTCTTT. The chain carries TRBV29-1 and TRBJ1-1; unclear D gene. The CDR3 length is 14 residues. Trimming shortened V by 6 bases and J by 4 bases, and 18 bases separated the two germline ends. Germline V gene data show CDR1 as SQVTM and CDR2 as ANQGSEA.

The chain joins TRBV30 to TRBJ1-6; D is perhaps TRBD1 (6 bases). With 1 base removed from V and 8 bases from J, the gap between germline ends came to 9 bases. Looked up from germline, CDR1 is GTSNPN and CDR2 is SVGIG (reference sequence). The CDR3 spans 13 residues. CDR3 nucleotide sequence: TGTGCCTGGAGTGGGGGGGCCCATTCACCCCTCCACTTT. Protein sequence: CAWSGGAHSPLHF.

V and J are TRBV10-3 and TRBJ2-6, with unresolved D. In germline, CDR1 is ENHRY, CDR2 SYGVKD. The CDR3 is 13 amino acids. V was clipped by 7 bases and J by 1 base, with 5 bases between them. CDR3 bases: TGTGCCATCACCCGATCTGGGGCCAACGTCCTGACTTTC. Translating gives CAITRSGANVLTF.

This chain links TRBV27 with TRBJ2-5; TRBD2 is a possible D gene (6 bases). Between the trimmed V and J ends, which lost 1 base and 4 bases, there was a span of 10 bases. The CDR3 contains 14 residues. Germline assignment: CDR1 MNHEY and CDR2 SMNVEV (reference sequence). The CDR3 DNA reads TGTGCCAGCAGTTTATTCCGGGGGTCAGAGACCCAGTACTTC. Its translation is CASSLFRGSETQYF.

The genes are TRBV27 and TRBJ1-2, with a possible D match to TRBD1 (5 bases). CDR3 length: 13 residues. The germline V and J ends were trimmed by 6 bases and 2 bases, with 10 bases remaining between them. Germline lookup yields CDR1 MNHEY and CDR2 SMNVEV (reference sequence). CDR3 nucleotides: TGTGCCAGCAGGTCACAGGTGAACTATGGCTACACCTTC. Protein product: CASRSQVNYGYTF.

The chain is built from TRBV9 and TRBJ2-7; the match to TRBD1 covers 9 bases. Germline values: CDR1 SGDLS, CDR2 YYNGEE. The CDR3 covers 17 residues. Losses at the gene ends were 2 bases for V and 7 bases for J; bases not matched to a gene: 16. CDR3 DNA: TGTGCCAGCAGCGTCCATCCAGAATACAGGGGGCGACATGAGCAGTACTTC. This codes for CASSVHPEYRGRHEQYF.

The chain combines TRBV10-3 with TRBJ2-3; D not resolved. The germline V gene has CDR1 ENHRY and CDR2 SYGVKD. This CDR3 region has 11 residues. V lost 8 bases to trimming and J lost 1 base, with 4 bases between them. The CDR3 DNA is TGTGCCATCCGTGGCACAGATACGCAGTATTTT. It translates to CAIRGTDTQYF.

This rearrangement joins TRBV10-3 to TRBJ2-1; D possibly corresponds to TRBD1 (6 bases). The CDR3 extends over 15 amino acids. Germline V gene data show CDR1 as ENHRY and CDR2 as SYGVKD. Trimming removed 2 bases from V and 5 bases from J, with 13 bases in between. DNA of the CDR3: TGTGCCATCAGTGAGCGGTCAGGGGCTGACAATGAGCAGTTCTTC. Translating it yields CAISERSGADNEQFF.

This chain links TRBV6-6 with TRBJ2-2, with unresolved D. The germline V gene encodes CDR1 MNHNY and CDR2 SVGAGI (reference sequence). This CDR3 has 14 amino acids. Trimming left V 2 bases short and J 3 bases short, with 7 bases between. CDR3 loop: CASSYLKDTGELFF. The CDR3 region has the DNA TGTGCCAGCAGTTACCTCAAAGACACCGGGGAGCTGTTTTTT.

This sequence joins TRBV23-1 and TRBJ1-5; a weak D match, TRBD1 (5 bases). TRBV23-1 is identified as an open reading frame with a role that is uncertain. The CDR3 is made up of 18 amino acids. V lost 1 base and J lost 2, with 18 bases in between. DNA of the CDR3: TGCGCCAGCAGTCAATGGCCCTCGGGGGGGAGACGCAATCAGCCCCAGCATTTT. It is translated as CASSQWPSGGRRNQPQHF.

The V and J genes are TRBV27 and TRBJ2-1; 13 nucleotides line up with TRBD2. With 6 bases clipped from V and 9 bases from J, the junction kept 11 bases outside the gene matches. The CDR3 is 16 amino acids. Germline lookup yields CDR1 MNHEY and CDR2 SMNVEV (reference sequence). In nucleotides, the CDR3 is TGTGCCAGCAGCTCCAGACTAGCGGGGGGCCTCGGTGAGCAGTTCTTC. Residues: CASSSRLAGGLGEQFF.

Here the CDR3 DNA reads TGTGCCACGACATCCTCGGTCGGCATTCAGTACTTC. Translation gives CATTSSVGIQYF. The chain combines TRBV6-5 with TRBJ2-4; D ambiguous. Trimming took 10 bases from V and 9 from J, leaving 16 bases between them. The CDR3 contains 12 residues. CDR1 is MNHEY, CDR2 SVGAGI, per germline.

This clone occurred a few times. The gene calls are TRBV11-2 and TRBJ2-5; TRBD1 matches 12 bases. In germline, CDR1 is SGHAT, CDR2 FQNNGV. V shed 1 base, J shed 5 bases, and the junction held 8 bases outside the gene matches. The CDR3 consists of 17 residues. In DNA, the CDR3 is TGTGCCAGCAGCTTAGGGGTCGGGACAGGGGGCGGCGAGACCCAGTACTTC. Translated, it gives CASSLGVGTGGGETQYF.

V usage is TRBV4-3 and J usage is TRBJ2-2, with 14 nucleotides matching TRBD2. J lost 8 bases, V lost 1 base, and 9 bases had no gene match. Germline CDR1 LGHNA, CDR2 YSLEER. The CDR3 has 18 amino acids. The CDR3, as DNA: TGCGCCAGCAGCCAAGGTCGGACTAGCGGGGGGATCGGAGGGGAGCTGTTTTTT. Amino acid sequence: CASSQGRTSGGIGGELFF.

CDR3 bases: TGTGCCAGCAGCGTAGTAGGCGGGGGGGCAGGTGAGCAGTTCTTC. Amino acid sequence: CASSVVGGGAGEQFF. The chain has TRBV9 and TRBJ2-1; 9 bases line up with TRBD2. Germline V gene data show CDR1 as SGDLS and CDR2 as YYNGEE. V lost 0 bases, J lost 9 bases, and 7 bases stayed unmatched. This CDR3 contains 15 residues.

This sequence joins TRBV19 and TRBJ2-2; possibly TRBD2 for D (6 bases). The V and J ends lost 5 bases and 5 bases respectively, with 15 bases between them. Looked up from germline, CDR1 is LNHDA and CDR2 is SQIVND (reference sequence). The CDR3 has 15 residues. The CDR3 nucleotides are TGTGCCAGTAGTCCAAGGACTACCAGGACCGGGGAGCTGTTTTTT. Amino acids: CASSPRTTRTGELFF. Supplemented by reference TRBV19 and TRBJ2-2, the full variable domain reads DGGITQSPKYLFRKEGQNVTLSCEQNLNHDAMYWYRQDPGQGLRLIYYSQIVNDFQKGDIAEGYSVSREKKESFPLTVTSAQKNPTAFYLCASSPRTTRTGELFFGEGSRLTVL.

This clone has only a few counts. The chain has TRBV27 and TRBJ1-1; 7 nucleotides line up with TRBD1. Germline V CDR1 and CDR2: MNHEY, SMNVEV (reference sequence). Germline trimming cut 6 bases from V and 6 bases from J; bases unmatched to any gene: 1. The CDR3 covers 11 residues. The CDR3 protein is CASRDRAEAFF. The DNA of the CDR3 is TGTGCCAGCAGAGACAGGGCTGAAGCTTTCTTT.

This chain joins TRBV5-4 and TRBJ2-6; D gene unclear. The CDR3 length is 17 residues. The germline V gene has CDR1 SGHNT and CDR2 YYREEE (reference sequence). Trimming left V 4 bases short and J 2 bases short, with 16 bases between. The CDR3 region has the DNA TGTGCCAGCAGCCCGCCAGGCAGAAAGACTGGGGCCAACGTCCTGACTTTC. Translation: CASSPPGRKTGANVLTF.

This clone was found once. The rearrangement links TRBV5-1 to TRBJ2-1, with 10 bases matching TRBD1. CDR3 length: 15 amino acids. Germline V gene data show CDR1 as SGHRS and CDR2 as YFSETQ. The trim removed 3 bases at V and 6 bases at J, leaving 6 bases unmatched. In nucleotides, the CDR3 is TGCGCCAGCAGCTGGGCCGGGACAGGGGCCAATGAGCAGTTCTTC. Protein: CASSWAGTGANEQFF.